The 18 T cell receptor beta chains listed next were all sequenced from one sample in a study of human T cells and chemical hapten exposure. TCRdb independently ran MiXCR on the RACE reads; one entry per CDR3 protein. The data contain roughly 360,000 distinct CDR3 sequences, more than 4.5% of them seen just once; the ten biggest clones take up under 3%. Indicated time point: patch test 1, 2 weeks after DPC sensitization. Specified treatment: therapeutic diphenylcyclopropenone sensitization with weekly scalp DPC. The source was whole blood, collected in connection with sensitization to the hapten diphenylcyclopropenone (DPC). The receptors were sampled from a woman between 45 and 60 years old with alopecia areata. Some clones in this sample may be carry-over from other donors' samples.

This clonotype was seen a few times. The CDR3: CASSGLGQGARNTEAFF. In nucleotides, the CDR3 is TGTGCCAGCAGTGGCTTGGGACAGGGGGCGCGAAACACTGAAGCTTTCTTT. The chain links TRBV6-1 to TRBJ1-1, with 12 bases matching TRBD1. V dropped 4 bases and J dropped 2; count of bases not matched to a gene: 8. Looked up from germline, CDR1 is MNHNS and CDR2 is SASEGT. CDR3 size: 17 residues.

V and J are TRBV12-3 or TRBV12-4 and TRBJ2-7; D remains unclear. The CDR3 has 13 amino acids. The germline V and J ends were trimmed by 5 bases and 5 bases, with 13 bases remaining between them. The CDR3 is CASSPSSVHEQYF. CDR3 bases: TGTGCCAGCAGTCCCTCTAGTGTGCACGAGCAGTACTTC.

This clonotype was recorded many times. Here the CDR3 DNA reads TGTGCCAGCAGTTGGATCATTTCCGAGACCCAGTACTTC. Residues: CASSWIISETQYF. This rearrangement joins TRBV28 to TRBJ2-5; unclear D gene. Germline V lookup: CDR1 MDHEN, CDR2 SYDVKM. V was clipped by 4 bases and J by 5 bases, with 11 bases between them. There are 13 residues in the CDR3.

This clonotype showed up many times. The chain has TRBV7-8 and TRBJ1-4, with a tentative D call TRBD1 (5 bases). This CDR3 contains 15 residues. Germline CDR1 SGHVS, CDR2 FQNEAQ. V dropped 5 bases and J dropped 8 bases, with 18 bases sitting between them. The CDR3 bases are TGTGCCAGCAGCCGGGCAGGGAGACTTTTGGAAAAACTGTTTTTT. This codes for CASSRAGRLLEKLFF.

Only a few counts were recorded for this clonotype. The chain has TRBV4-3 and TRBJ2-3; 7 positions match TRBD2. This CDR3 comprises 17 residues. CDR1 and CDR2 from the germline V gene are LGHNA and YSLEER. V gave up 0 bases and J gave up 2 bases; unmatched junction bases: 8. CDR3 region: CASSQDFGGRVTDTQYF. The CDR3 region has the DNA TGCGCCAGCAGCCAAGATTTCGGCGGGAGAGTCACAGATACGCAGTATTTT.

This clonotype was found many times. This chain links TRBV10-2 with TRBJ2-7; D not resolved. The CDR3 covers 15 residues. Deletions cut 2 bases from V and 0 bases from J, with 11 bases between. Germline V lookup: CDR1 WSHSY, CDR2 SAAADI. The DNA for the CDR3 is TGCGCCAGCAGTGAGGATTTGGACGGCTCCTACGAGCAGTACTTC. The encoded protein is CASSEDLDGSYEQYF.

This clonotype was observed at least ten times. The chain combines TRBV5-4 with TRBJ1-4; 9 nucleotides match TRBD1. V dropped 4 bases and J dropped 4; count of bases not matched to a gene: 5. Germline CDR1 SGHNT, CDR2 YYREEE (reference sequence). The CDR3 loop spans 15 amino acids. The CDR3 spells CASSLRTGVNEKLFF. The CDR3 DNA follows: TGTGCCAGCAGCCTTCGGACAGGGGTTAATGAAAAACTGTTTTTT. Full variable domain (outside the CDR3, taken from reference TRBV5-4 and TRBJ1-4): ETGVTQSPTHLIKTRGQQVTLRCSSQSGHNTVSWYQQALGQGPQFIFQYYREEENGRGNFPPRFSGLQFPNYSSELNVNALELDDSALYLCASSLRTGVNEKLFFGSGTQLSVL.

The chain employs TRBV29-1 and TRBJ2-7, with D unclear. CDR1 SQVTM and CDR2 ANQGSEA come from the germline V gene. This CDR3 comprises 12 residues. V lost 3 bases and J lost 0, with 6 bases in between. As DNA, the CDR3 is TGCAGCGTTGAGGGTGACTCCTACGAGCAGTACTTC. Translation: CSVEGDSYEQYF.

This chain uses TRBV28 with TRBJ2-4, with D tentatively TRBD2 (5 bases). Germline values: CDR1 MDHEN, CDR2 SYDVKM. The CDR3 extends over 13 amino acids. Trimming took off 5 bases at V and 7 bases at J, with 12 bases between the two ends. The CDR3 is CASSPRRGNIQYF. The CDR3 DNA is TGTGCCAGCAGTCCCCGCCGAGGGAACATTCAGTACTTC.

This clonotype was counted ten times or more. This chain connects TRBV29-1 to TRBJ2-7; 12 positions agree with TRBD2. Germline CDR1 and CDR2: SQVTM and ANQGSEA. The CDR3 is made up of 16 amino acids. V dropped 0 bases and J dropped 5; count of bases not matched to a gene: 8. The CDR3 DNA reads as TGCAGCGTTGAAGATCAAAGGACTAGCGGGACAAACGAGCAGTACTTC. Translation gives CSVEDQRTSGTNEQYF.

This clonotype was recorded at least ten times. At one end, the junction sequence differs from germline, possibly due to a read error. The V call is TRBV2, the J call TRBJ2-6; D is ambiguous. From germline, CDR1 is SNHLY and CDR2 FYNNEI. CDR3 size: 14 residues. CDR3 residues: CASSRFSGANVLTF. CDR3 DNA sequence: TGCGCCAGCAGTAGGTTCTCTGGGGCCAACGTCCTGACTTTC. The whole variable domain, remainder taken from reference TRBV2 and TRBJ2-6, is EPEVTQTPSHQVTQMGQEVILRCVPISNHLYFYWYRQILGQKVEFLVSFYNNEISEKSEIFDDQFSVERPDGSNFTLKIRSTKLEDSAMYFCASSRFSGANVLTFGAGSRLTVL.

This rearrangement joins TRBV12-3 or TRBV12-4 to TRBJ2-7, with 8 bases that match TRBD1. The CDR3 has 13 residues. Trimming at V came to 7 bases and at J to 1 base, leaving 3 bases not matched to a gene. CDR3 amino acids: CASTGQESYEQYF. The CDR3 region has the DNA TGTGCCAGCACGGGACAGGAATCCTACGAGCAGTACTTC.

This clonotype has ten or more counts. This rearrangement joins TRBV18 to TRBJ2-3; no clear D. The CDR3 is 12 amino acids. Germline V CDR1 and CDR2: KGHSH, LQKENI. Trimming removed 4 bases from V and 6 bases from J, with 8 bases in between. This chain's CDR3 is CASSRFADTQYF. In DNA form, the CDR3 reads TGTGCCAGCTCACGGTTCGCCGATACGCAGTATTTT.

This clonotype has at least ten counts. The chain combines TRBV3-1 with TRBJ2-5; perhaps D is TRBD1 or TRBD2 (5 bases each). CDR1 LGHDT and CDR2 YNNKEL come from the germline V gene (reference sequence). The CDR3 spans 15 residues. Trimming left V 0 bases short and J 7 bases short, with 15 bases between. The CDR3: CASSQDPGPRGTQYF. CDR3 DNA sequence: TGTGCCAGCAGCCAAGACCCGGGGCCTCGTGGGACCCAGTACTTC.

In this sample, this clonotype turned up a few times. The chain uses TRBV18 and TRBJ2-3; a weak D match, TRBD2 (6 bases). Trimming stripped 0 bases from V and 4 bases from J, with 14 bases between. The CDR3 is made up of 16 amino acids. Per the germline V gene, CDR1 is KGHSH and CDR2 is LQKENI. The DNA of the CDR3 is TGTGCCAGCTCACCACCGAATTTCGGGGGTCCAGATACGCAGTATTTT. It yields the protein CASSPPNFGGPDTQYF.

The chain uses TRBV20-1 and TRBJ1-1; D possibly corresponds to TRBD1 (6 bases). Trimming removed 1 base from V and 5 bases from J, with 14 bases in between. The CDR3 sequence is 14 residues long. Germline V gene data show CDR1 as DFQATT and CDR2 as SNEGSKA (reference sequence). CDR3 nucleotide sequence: TGCAGTGCTAGAGCGGGGGGGGCGACGACTGAAGCTTTCTTT. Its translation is CSARAGGATTEAFF.

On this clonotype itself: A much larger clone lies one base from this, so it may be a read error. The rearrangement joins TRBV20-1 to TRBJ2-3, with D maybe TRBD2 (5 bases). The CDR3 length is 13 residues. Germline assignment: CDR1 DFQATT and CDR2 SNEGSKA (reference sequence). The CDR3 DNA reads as TGCAGGGCATCGCCGCGGGTCACAGATACGCAGTATTTT. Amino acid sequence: CRASPRVTDTQYF.

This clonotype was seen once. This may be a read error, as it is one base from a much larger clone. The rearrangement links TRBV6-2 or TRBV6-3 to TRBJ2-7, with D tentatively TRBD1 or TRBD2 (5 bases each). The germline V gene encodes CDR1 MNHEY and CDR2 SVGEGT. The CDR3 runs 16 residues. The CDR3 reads CASGYPSGRLLYEQYF. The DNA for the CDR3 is TGTGCCAGCGGTTACCCCTCGGGACGGCTTCTCTACGAGCAGTACTTC.